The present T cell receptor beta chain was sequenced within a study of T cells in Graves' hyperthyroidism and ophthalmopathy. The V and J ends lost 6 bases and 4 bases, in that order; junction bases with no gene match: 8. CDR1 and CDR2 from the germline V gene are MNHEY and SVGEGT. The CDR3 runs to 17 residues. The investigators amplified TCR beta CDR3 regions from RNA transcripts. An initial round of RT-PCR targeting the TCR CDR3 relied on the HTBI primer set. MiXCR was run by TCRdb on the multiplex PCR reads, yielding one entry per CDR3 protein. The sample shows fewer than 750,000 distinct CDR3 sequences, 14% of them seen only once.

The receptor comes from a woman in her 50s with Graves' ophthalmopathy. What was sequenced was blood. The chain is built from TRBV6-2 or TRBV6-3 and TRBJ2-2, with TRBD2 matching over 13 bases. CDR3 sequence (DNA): TGTGCCAGCAGAAAGCCGGGACTAGCGGGAAGCACCGGGGAGCTGTTTTTT. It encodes CASRKPGLAGSTGELFF.